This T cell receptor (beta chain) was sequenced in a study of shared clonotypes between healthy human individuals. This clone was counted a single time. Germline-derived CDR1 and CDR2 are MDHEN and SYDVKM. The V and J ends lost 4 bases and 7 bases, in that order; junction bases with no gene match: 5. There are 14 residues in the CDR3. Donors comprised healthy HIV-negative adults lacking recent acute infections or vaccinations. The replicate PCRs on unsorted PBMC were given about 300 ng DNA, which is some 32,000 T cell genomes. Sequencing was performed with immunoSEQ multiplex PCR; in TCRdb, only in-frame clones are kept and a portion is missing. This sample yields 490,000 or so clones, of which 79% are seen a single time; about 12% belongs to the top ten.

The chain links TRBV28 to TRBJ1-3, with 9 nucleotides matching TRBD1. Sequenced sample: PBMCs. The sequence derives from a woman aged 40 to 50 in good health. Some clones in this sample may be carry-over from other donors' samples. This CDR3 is CASSSPQGANTIYF. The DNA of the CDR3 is TGTGCCAGCAGTTCACCACAGGGGGCTAACACCATATATTTT.